The 27 T cell receptor beta chains below were found in one sample sequenced in a study of beta chain features in type 1 diabetes. Reverse transcription of all isolated RNA meant that expressed TCRB transcripts were sequenced. The table came from immunoSEQ multiplex PCR; TCRdb's copy has only in-frame clones and leaves some out. The data hold roughly 140,000 clones, with about a tenth observed a single time. Study-level points and caveats: Patients with Type 1 diabetes showed moderately but significantly shorter TCRB CDR3s in all four CD4+ subsets.

Their recognized antigens are unknown. The sequenced sample consisted of central memory CD4+ T cells from blood. The receptors were gathered from a man aged 25 to 45 with type 1 diabetes.

This clone was counted only a few times. The chain couples TRBV28 to TRBJ2-4, with 13 bases lining up with TRBD2. This CDR3 has 17 residues. Germline CDR1 reads MDHEN; CDR2 reads SYDVKM. With 0 bases clipped from V and 6 bases from J, the junction kept 5 bases outside the gene matches. CDR3 sequence (DNA): TGTGCCAGCAGTTTATGGCCACTAGCGGGAGGGCCAAACATTCAGTACTTC. The encoded protein is CASSLWPLAGGPNIQYF. Together with reference TRBV28 and TRBJ2-4, the CDR3 gives the full variable domain: DVKVTQSSRYLVKRTGEKVFLECVQDMDHENMFWYRQDPGLGLRLIYFSYDVKMKEKGDIPEGYSVSREKKERFSLILESASTNQTSMYLCASSLWPLAGGPNIQYFGAGTRLSVL.

V and J are TRBV2 and TRBJ1-5; 7 nucleotides match TRBD1. Germline-derived CDR1 and CDR2 are SNHLY and FYNNEI. CDR3 size: 14 residues. V shed 5 bases and J 7 bases; nucleotides not matched to a gene: 8. The CDR3 sequence: CASSKTGSKQPQHF. The CDR3 DNA reads TGTGCCAGCAGTAAGACAGGGTCAAAACAGCCCCAGCATTTT. The full variable domain, completed using reference TRBV2 and TRBJ1-5, is EPEVTQTPSHQVTQMGQEVILRCVPISNHLYFYWYRQILGQKVEFLVSFYNNEISEKSEIFDDQFSVERPDGSNFTLKIRSTKLEDSAMYFCASSKTGSKQPQHFGDGTRLSIL.

The V call is TRBV18, the J call TRBJ2-7; TRBD2 matches at 11 bases. With 6 bases clipped from V and 5 bases from J, the junction kept 9 bases outside the gene matches. CDR3 length equals 15 residues. Germline lookup yields CDR1 KGHSH and CDR2 LQKENI. CDR3: CASSKLAGDADEQYF. The CDR3 region has the DNA TGTGCCAGCTCGAAACTAGCGGGAGATGCGGACGAGCAGTACTTC.

This clone was observed a handful of times. The chain joins TRBV4-2 to TRBJ2-7; D call uncertain. In germline, CDR1 is LGHNA, CDR2 YNFKEQ. The CDR3 totals 12 residues. The germline V and J ends were trimmed by 3 bases and 3 bases, with 6 bases remaining between them. CDR3 sequence (DNA): TGTGCCAGCAGCCATGACAACTACGAGCAGTACTTC. It translates to CASSHDNYEQYF.

This clone has more than one count but fewer than ten. The V call is TRBV6-6, the J call TRBJ2-6; TRBD1 matches 10 bases. Germline V gene sequence: CDR1 MNHNY, CDR2 SVGAGI (reference sequence). The CDR3 has 15 amino acids. J gave up 9 bases and V 6 bases, and 8 bases lay outside the gene matches. The CDR3 here is CASRLPGQGINVLTF. In DNA form, the CDR3 reads TGTGCCAGCAGACTCCCGGGACAGGGGATCAACGTCCTGACTTTC.

J is TRBJ1-1 and V is TRBV7-9; maybe TRBD1 (6 bases). The CDR3 loop spans 15 amino acids. CDR1 and CDR2 (germline): SEHNR, FQNEAQ (reference sequence). The V end was cut by 8 bases, the J end by 0 bases, with 16 bases between. CDR3 in amino acids: CASGLGGTVNTEAFF. The CDR3 nucleotides read TGTGCCAGCGGACTAGGGGGAACGGTGAACACTGAAGCTTTCTTT. The complete variable domain, with remaining parts taken from reference TRBV7-9 and TRBJ1-1, reads DTGVSQNPRHKITKRGQNVTFRCDPISEHNRLYWYRQTLGQGPEFLTYFQNEAQLEKSRLLSDRFSAERPKGSFSTLEIQRTEQGDSAMYLCASGLGGTVNTEAFFGQGTRLTVV.

This clone occurred a few times. The rearrangement links TRBV11-1 to TRBJ2-2; 7 positions agree with TRBD1. The V segment lost 5 bases and the J segment 3 bases; nucleotides outside the gene matches: 9. The CDR3 runs 16 residues. The germline CDR1 and CDR2 sequences are SGHAT and FQDESV (reference sequence). The CDR3 reads CASSRTGTVYTGELFF. DNA of the CDR3: TGTGCCAGCAGCCGAACTGGGACAGTTTACACCGGGGAGCTGTTTTTT.

This clone was counted only a few times. This sequence joins TRBV11-2 and TRBJ1-1; D unresolved. Germline loops: CDR1 SGHAT, CDR2 FQNNGV. The CDR3 loop spans 13 amino acids. V was trimmed by 8 bases and J by 2 bases, leaving 12 bases between them. Written as DNA, the CDR3 is TGTGCCAGCCTCCCGGGGATCAACACTGAAGCTTTCTTT. Its protein product is CASLPGINTEAFF.

V is TRBV19 and J is TRBJ1-5; 7 positions agree with TRBD1. Per the germline V gene, CDR1 is LNHDA and CDR2 is SQIVND (reference sequence). The CDR3 runs to 13 residues. The ends lost 10 bases at V and 7 bases at J; junction bases unmatched: 10. The CDR3 is CATRGRGKQPQHF. In DNA, the CDR3 is TGTGCCACCAGGGGCAGGGGGAAGCAGCCCCAGCATTTT.

This clone was observed a few times. The chain has TRBV28 and TRBJ2-7, with D perhaps TRBD2 (6 bases). This CDR3 has 14 residues. Germline CDR1 and CDR2: MDHEN and SYDVKM. Between the trimmed V and J ends, which lost 2 bases and 10 bases, there was a span of 18 bases. CDR3: CASSLGGVGFYQYF. As DNA, the CDR3 is TGTGCCAGCAGTTTAGGCGGGGTCGGTTTCTATCAGTACTTC.

The genes are TRBV7-2 and TRBJ2-3, with D perhaps TRBD2 (6 bases). The V gene lost 5 bases and the J gene lost 11 bases, with 17 bases spanning the gap. This CDR3 region has 13 residues. Germline V lookup: CDR1 SGHTA, CDR2 FQGNSA. CDR3 bases: TGTGCCAGCAGCACACAATGGCTGGGGGGGCAGTATTTT. Its protein product is CASSTQWLGGQYF. The full variable domain, in which reference TRBV7-2 and TRBJ2-3 provide the parts outside the CDR3, is GAGVSQSPSNKVTEKGKDVELRCDPISGHTALYWYRQSLGQGLEFLIYFQGNSAPDKSGLPSDRFSAERTGGSVSTLTIQRTQQEDSAVYLCASSTQWLGGQYFGPGTRLTVL.

This clone was counted a few times. The V gene is TRBV28, the J gene TRBJ2-1; 9 bases are a match to TRBD1. V was pared by 3 bases and J by 4 bases, with 4 bases of the junction left unmatched. The CDR3 has 15 residues. Germline V gene sequence: CDR1 MDHEN, CDR2 SYDVKM. The CDR3 nucleotides are TGTGCCAGCAGTTTGACAGGACAGGGGTACAATGAGCAGTTCTTC. Amino acid sequence: CASSLTGQGYNEQFF.

There are a few counts of this clone. This chain links TRBV4-2 with TRBJ2-2; 9 bases align to TRBD1. This CDR3 has 18 amino acids. V lost 0 bases, J lost 4 bases, and 9 bases stayed unmatched. Per germline, CDR1 LGHNA and CDR2 YNFKEQ. In DNA form, the CDR3 reads TGTGCCAGCAGCCAAGAACCGGGACAGGGTTTTGGCACCGGGGAGCTGTTTTTT. Translation: CASSQEPGQGFGTGELFF.

In its sample, this clone was seen a few times. The rearrangement links TRBV19 to TRBJ2-2, with TRBD2 matching 7 bases. CDR1 is LNHDA and CDR2 is SQIVND in the germline V gene (reference sequence). V shed 3 bases, J shed 2 bases, and the junction held 3 bases outside the gene matches. The CDR3 is 15 amino acids. The CDR3 is CASSMGLYNTGELFF. For the CDR3, the DNA is TGTGCCAGTAGTATGGGACTATATAACACCGGGGAGCTGTTTTTT. Drawing the rest from reference TRBV19 and TRBJ2-2, the complete variable domain is DGGITQSPKYLFRKEGQNVTLSCEQNLNHDAMYWYRQDPGQGLRLIYYSQIVNDFQKGDIAEGYSVSREKKESFPLTVTSAQKNPTAFYLCASSMGLYNTGELFFGEGSRLTVL.

The sample holds a few counts of this clone. The rearrangement uses TRBV7-9 and TRBJ2-1, with 16 bases identical to TRBD2. Germline V gives CDR1 SEHNR, CDR2 FQNEAQ (reference sequence). The CDR3 runs to 16 residues. V shed 2 bases, J shed 9 bases, and the junction held 4 bases outside the gene matches. The CDR3 nucleotides are TGTGCCAGCAGCTTAAGGGGACTAGCGGGAGGGCCTGAGCAGTTCTTC. Translating gives CASSLRGLAGGPEQFF.

The chain combines TRBV4-3 with TRBJ1-5, with no clear D. V was cut by 0 bases and J by 5 bases, with 5 bases left in between. This CDR3 has 13 residues. CDR1 is LGHNA, CDR2 YSLEER, per germline. The CDR3 sequence is CASSQDLDQPQHF. CDR3 DNA sequence: TGCGCCAGCAGCCAAGATCTTGATCAGCCCCAGCATTTT.

The CDR3 reads CASSLLADTQYF. The CDR3 coding sequence is TGCGCCAGCAGCTTGCTAGCAGATACGCAGTATTTT. The chain links TRBV5-1 to TRBJ2-3; D is unresolved. The V and J ends lost 1 base and 4 bases respectively, with 4 bases between them. Per germline, CDR1 SGHRS and CDR2 YFSETQ. The length of the CDR3 is 12 residues.

This clone has only a few counts. This sequence joins TRBV4-3 and TRBJ1-5, with unresolved D. Germline loops: CDR1 LGHNA, CDR2 YSLEER. The CDR3 contains 15 residues. V was pared by 7 bases and J by 0 bases, with 13 bases between. The CDR3 spells CASTHQHGSNQPQHF. In DNA, the CDR3 is TGCGCCAGCACCCACCAACATGGTAGCAATCAGCCCCAGCATTTT.

This clone has a handful of counts. The rearrangement uses TRBV7-2 and TRBJ1-2, with D tentatively TRBD1 (6 bases). The CDR3 sequence is 12 residues long. Trimming removed 3 bases at V and 13 bases at J, with 15 bases between. The germline gives CDR1 SGHTA, CDR2 FQGNSA. In nucleotides, the CDR3 is TGTGCCAGCAGCTTTACCACAGGGCATGCCACCTTC. As protein: CASSFTTGHATF.

V gene TRBV29-1 combines with J gene TRBJ2-3, with 7 bases lining up with TRBD2. Germline V gene data show CDR1 as SQVTM and CDR2 as ANQGSEA. The CDR3 covers 13 residues. Germline trimming cut 5 bases from V and 0 bases from J; bases unmatched to any gene: 2. In nucleotides, the CDR3 is TGCAGCGTTAAGCGGGGTAGCACAGATACGCAGTATTTT. Translating gives CSVKRGSTDTQYF.

This clone was observed a single time. The rearrangement uses TRBV23-1 and TRBJ1-2, with 10 bases that match TRBD1. TRBV23-1 is marked as an open reading frame, function uncertain. The CDR3 covers 21 residues. The junction had 22 bases not matched to a gene; V was cut back by 3 bases and J by 3 bases. In DNA form, the CDR3 reads TGCGCCAGCAGTCATCTAGTAGTTGCCACGACAGGGGGCTTTTTTGACTATGGCTACACCTTC. Protein: CASSHLVVATTGGFFDYGYTF.

The rearrangement uses TRBV29-1 and TRBJ2-1; the match to TRBD2 covers 9 bases. The CDR3 consists of 15 residues. Germline loops: CDR1 SQVTM, CDR2 ANQGSEA. The J segment lost 6 bases and the V segment lost 4 bases, leaving 10 bases of the junction unmatched. The CDR3 spells CSVVGVSGGGNEQFF. The CDR3 DNA sequence: TGCAGCGTTGTTGGGGTTAGCGGGGGTGGCAATGAGCAGTTCTTC.

This clone was seen a handful of times. The J gene is TRBJ1-5, the V gene TRBV4-2; 8 nucleotides align to TRBD1. Losses at the gene ends were 1 base for V and 6 bases for J; bases not matched to a gene: 5. This CDR3 region has 15 residues. Per germline, CDR1 LGHNA and CDR2 YNFKEQ. CDR3 in amino acids: CASSQGQGALQPQHF. CDR3 in DNA: TGTGCCAGCAGCCAAGGGCAGGGGGCTCTTCAGCCCCAGCATTTT.

The chain employs TRBV9 and TRBJ2-2; unclear D gene. V lost 1 base, J lost 3 bases, and 7 bases lay in between. The germline gives CDR1 SGDLS, CDR2 YYNGEE. The CDR3 spans 14 residues. In DNA form, the CDR3 reads TGTGCCAGCAGCGTAAAATTATACACCGGGGAGCTGTTTTTT. Protein: CASSVKLYTGELFF.

The chain combines TRBV6-5 with TRBJ2-1; D is possibly TRBD2 (6 bases). This CDR3 spans 16 amino acids. V was trimmed by 2 bases and J by 4 bases, leaving 15 bases between them. The V gene's germline CDR1 is MNHEY and CDR2 SVGAGI. CDR3 protein: CASSYDSGVRYNEQFF. The CDR3 DNA sequence: TGTGCCAGCAGTTACGATTCGGGAGTTAGGTACAATGAGCAGTTCTTC.

This clone was counted between two and nine times. This chain connects TRBV28 to TRBJ1-2, with TRBD1 identical over 7 bases. After removal of 2 bases from V and 8 bases from J, the junction contained 5 bases not matched to a gene. Germline loops: CDR1 MDHEN, CDR2 SYDVKM. The CDR3 length is 13 residues. CDR3 nucleotide sequence: TGTGCCAGCAGTTTACAGGGGGTTGGCGGCTACACCTTC. Translating gives CASSLQGVGGYTF.

The chain carries TRBV7-3 and TRBJ2-1; TRBD2 agrees at 12 bases. CDR1 SGHTA and CDR2 FQGTGA come from the germline V gene. The CDR3 extends over 14 amino acids. Losses at the gene ends were 6 bases for V and 5 bases for J; bases not matched to a gene: 2. This CDR3 is CASSRLAGDNEQFF. The CDR3 coding sequence is TGTGCCAGCAGTCGACTAGCGGGAGACAATGAGCAGTTCTTC.